This T cell receptor beta chain was obtained from a study of molecular identifiers for immune sequencing clone quantification. Points from the study as a whole: Jurkat TCR RNA that was spiked in from one cell was reportedly detectable among 950,000 to 1,000,000 naive cells.

Naive CD8 T cells were sorted, and the gate applied was CD8+CD4-CCR7+CD45RA+. A single record per CDR3 protein comes from TCRdb applying MiXCR to the PCR reads. The table lists around 460,000 distinct CDR3 sequences, around 25% of them singletons. This clonotype was seen many times. No antigen is known for it. The germline V and J ends were trimmed by 6 bases and 0 bases, with 10 bases remaining between them. Germline loops: CDR1 MDHEN, CDR2 SYDVKM. The CDR3 loop spans 14 amino acids. Source material: naive CD8+ T cells from blood, with Jurkat cell RNA spiked in. The subset denotes: FACS-sorted CD8+CD4-CCR7+CD45RA+ naive T cells. The clonotype originates from a human donor in good health. Some libraries in this study had Jurkat cell RNA spiked in. J is TRBJ2-3 and V is TRBV28, with D possibly TRBD1 on 6 matching bases. The CDR3 loop is CASRSTGSTDTQYF. The CDR3 coding sequence is TGTGCCAGCAGGTCGACAGGAAGCACAGATACGCAGTATTTT.